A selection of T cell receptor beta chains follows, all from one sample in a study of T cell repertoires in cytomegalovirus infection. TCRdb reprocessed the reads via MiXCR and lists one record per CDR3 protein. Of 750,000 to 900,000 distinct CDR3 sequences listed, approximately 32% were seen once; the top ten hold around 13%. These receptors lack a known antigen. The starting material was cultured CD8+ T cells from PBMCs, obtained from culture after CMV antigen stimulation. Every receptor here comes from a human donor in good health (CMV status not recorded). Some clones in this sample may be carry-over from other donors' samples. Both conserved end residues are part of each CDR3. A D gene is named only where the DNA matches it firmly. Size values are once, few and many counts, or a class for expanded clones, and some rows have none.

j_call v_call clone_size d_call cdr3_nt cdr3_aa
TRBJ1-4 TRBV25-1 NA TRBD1 TGTGCCAGCAGTAGCGGGACAGTGACTAATGAAAAACTGTTTTTT CASSSGTVTNEKLFF
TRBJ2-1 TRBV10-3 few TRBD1 TGTGCCATCAGTTTACCTACAGGGGGCTCCTACAATGAGCAGTTCTTC CAISLPTGGSYNEQFF
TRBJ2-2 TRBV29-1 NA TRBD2 TGCAGCGTAGCGGGGGGGCCTTCCGGGGAGCTGTTTTTT CSVAGGPSGELFF
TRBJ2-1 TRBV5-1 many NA TGCGCCAGCAGCCCTGGTAGGGGGGGCCGGACCTACAATGAGCAGTTCTTC CASSPGRGGRTYNEQFF
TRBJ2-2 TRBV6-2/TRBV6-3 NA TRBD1 TGTGCCAGCAGCTCGGACAGGGGGAGCACCGGGGAGCTGTTTTTT CASSSDRGSTGELFF
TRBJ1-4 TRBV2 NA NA TGTGCCAGCAGTGAAGAGGTTTTCAGTGAAAAACTGTTTTTT CASSEEVFSEKLFF
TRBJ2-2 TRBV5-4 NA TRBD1 TGTGCCAGCAGTTTCATGACAGGGGGCACCGGGGAGCTGTTTTTT CASSFMTGGTGELFF
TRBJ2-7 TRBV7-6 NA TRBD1 TGTGCCAGCAGCTTAGGCCCCGGACAGGGGGACTTCTACGAGCAGTACTTC CASSLGPGQGDFYEQYF
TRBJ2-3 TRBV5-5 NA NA TGTGCCAGCAGGGGCGGGGCGGGGTTTCCTAGCACAGATACGCAGTATTTT CASRGGAGFPSTDTQYF
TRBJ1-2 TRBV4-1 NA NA TGTGCCAGCAGCCAAGCAGATCTCTATGGCTACACCTTC CASSQADLYGYTF
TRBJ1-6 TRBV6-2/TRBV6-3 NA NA TGTGCCAGCAGGCCGGGACACCCTCTCCCATACTCACCCCTCCACTTT CASRPGHPLPYSPLHF
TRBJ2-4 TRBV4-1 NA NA TGCGCCAGCAGCCTTTACAGGGTAACCAAAAACATTCAGTACTTC CASSLYRVTKNIQYF
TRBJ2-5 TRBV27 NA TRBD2 TGTGCCAGCAGTTTGAGCGGGGGGGCACCCGAGACCCAGTACTTC CASSLSGGAPETQYF
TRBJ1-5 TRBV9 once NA TGTGCCAGCAGCGTAGCTACTGGGCAGCCCCAGCATTTT CASSVATGQPQHF
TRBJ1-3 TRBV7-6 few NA TGTGCCAGCAGCTTAGGTCGTGCTGGGGTCGGAAACACCATATATTTT CASSLGRAGVGNTIYF
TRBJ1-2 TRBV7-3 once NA TGTGCCAGCAGCCCGTCGCCCGGGACGCAGACTAACTATGGCTACACCTTC CASSPSPGTQTNYGYTF
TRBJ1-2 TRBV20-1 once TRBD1 TGCAGTGCCCCGGCTTACCAGGGGGATTACTTC CSAPAYQGDYF
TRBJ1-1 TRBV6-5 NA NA TGTGCCAGCACCCAGGGGCCGGGGACTGAAGCTTTCTTT CASTQGPGTEAFF
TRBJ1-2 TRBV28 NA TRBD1 TGTGCCAGCACCATGACAGGGAGGGATGGCTACACCTTC CASTMTGRDGYTF
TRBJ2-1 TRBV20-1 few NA TGCAGTGCTAGACTCCAGGGGTGGGGCTCCTACAATGAGCAGTTCTTC CSARLQGWGSYNEQFF
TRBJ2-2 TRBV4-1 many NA TGCGCCAGCAGCCAAGATCACCCTGGAGGGGTGTCGGACACCGGGGAGCTGTTTTTT CASSQDHPGGVSDTGELFF
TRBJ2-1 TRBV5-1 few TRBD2 TGCGCCAGCAGCTTGGCCAAAGGACTAGCAGATGACAATGAGCAGTTCTTC CASSLAKGLADDNEQFF
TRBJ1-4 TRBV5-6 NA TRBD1 TGTGCCAGCAGCGACCCCGGGACAGGGTTTGAAAAACTGTTTTTT CASSDPGTGFEKLFF
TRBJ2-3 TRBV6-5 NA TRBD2 TGTGCCAGCAGTTACTCGGGTAGCGGGGTCACAGATACGCAGTATTTT CASSYSGSGVTDTQYF
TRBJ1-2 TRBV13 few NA TGTGCCAGCAGCTTAGGGCGGCAGAGTTCCTATGGCTACACCTTC CASSLGRQSSYGYTF
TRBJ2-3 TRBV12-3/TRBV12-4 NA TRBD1 TGTGCCAGCAGCTACGGGACAGGGGCAGATACGCAGTATTTT CASSYGTGADTQYF
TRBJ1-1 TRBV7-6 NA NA TGTGCCAGCAGCTTAGCGAATTTCGGTCGAGGTGAAGCTTTCTTT CASSLANFGRGEAFF
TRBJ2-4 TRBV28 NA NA TGTGCCAGCAGTATCACAGGGAGCGGGAACATTCAGTACTTC CASSITGSGNIQYF
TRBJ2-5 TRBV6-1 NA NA TGTGCCAGCAGTGTGAGGGGAGGTCGGCAAATAGGTGAGACCCAGTACTTC CASSVRGGRQIGETQYF
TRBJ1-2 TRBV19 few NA TGTGCCAGTAGTATCCCGAGACTCAGGGGCTATGGCTACACCTTC CASSIPRLRGYGYTF
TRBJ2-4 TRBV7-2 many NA TGTGCCAGCAGCCCTAGAGGTGGAGGGGACATTCAGTACTTC CASSPRGGGDIQYF
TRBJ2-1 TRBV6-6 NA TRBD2 TGTGCCAGCAGTTACGGGGGGGAGTACTTCTTC CASSYGGEYFF
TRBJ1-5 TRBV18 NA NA TGTGCCAGCTCACTAAACAGGACCAATCAGCCCCAGCATTTT CASSLNRTNQPQHF
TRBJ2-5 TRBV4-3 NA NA TGCGCCAGCAGCCAAGGGGGGTGGGAGACCCATTACTTC CASSQGGWETHYF
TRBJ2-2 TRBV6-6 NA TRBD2 TGTGCCAGCAATTATGGACTAGCGGGGAACACCGGGGAGCTGTTTTTT CASNYGLAGNTGELFF
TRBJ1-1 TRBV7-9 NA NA TGTGCCAGCAGCTCTGACAGGATCCTCGGTGTTGCTGCTTTCTTT CASSSDRILGVAAFF
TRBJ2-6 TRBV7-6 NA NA TGTGCCAGTAGTATGGTATCGGGGGCCAACGTCCTGACTTTC CASSMVSGANVLTF
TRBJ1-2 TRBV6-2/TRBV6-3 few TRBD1 TGTGCCAGCACTACCAAGACAGGGGTACGGGGCTACACCTTC CASTTKTGVRGYTF
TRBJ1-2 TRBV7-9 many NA TGTGCCAGCAGCCCCCGCGGGGGGTTTGGGGCCTATGGCTACACCTTC CASSPRGGFGAYGYTF
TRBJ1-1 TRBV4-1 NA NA TGCGCCAGCAGCCAAGGACCTCAGGGGCTGGGAACTGAAGCTTTCTTT CASSQGPQGLGTEAFF
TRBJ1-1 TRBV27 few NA TGTGCCAGCACACCCTCGGCAGGGGATCGGAACACTGAAGCTTTCTTT CASTPSAGDRNTEAFF
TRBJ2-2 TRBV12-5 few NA TGTGCTAGTGGTCCCACCCCATCCGGGGAGCTGTTTTTT CASGPTPSGELFF
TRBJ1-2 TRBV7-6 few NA TGTGCCAGCAGCTTAGGGTCCCTACTCTATGGCTACACCTTC CASSLGSLLYGYTF
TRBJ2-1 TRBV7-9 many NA TGTGCCAGCAGCTTAGCCCTCAATGAGCAGTTCTTC CASSLALNEQFF
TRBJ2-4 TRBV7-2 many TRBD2 TGTGCCAGCAGCCCTGGGACTAGCGGGGGGATGCAACTAGCCAAAAACATTCAGTACTTC CASSPGTSGGMQLAKNIQYF
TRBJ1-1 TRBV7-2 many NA TGTGCCAGCAGCTTAGCTTCGGCAGGGGCAGGGAACACTGAAGCTTTCTTT CASSLASAGAGNTEAFF
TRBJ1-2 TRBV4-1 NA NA TGCGCCAGCAGCCAAGATCGGGGGACCTACTATGGCTACACCTTC CASSQDRGTYYGYTF
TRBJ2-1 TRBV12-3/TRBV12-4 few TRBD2 TGTGCCAGCAGTACGCAGCCCCGACAGCGGGGGCACTACAATGAGCAGTTCTTC CASSTQPRQRGHYNEQFF
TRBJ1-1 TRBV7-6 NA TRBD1 TGTGCCAGCAGCTTAGAGGACAGGGGGGCCCCGAACACTGAAGCTTTCTTT CASSLEDRGAPNTEAFF
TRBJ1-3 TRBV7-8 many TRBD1 TGTGCCAGCAGCCTCCGGTCGGGACAGGACGGTGGAAACACCATATATTTT CASSLRSGQDGGNTIYF
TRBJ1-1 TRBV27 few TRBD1 TGTGCCAGCAGATCACAGGGGGGGGACACTGAAGCTTTCTTT CASRSQGGDTEAFF
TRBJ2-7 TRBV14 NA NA TGTGCCAGCAGCCAAGGGGAATCGATGTGGGGCTACGAGCAGTACTTC CASSQGESMWGYEQYF
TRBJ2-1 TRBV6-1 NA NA TGTGCCAGCAGTGTGGCCGGAACTAGCTTAAATGAGCAGTTCTTC CASSVAGTSLNEQFF